Below, 31 T cell receptor beta chains from the same sample are listed, as sequenced in a study of OX40 agonist ivuxolimab in advanced cancers. Repertoires were generated with immunoSEQ multiplex PCR, while TCRdb's copy carries only in-frame clones and drops some. The sample lists around 25,000 clones, 80% to 85% occurring once. Specimen: CD4+ or CD8+ T cells sorted from blood, collected in a trial of the OX40 agonist ivuxolimab. All receptors come from an adult with an advanced solid tumor such as melanoma, head and neck, liver or kidney cancer.

V gene TRBV6-5 combines with J gene TRBJ1-1; perhaps TRBD1 as D (5 bases). Germline assignment: CDR1 MNHEY and CDR2 SVGAGI. The germline V and J ends were trimmed by 5 bases and 8 bases, with 18 bases remaining between them. CDR3 size: 14 residues. CDR3 protein: CASSQLSQGEEAFF. The CDR3 DNA sequence: TGTGCCAGCAGTCAACTTTCGCAGGGAGAGGAAGCTTTCTTT.

The chain couples TRBV29-1 to TRBJ2-7, with D tentatively TRBD1 (6 bases). This CDR3 has 15 amino acids. CDR1 and CDR2 (germline): SQVTM, ANQGSEA. The germline V and J ends were trimmed by 4 bases and 2 bases, with 18 bases remaining between them. The CDR3 DNA reads as TGCAGCGTTGTTCGTTCTGACAGGCCAGCCTACGAGCAGTACTTC. This gives the protein CSVVRSDRPAYEQYF.

This chain connects TRBV4-1 to TRBJ2-7; D call uncertain. The germline gives CDR1 MGHRA, CDR2 YSYEKL. V dropped 3 bases and J dropped 5 bases, with 8 bases sitting between them. The CDR3 covers 12 residues. CDR3 in amino acids: CASSHPADEQYF. The CDR3 region has the DNA TGCGCCAGCAGCCATCCGGCTGACGAGCAGTACTTC.

V is TRBV28 and J is TRBJ1-1; D possibly corresponds to TRBD1 (5 bases). V was cut by 6 bases and J by 5 bases, with 13 bases left in between. The CDR3 totals 13 residues. CDR1 is MDHEN, CDR2 SYDVKM, per germline. This chain's CDR3 is CASRTGGGTEAFF. CDR3 in DNA: TGTGCCAGCAGGACCGGGGGTGGGACTGAAGCTTTCTTT.

The V and J genes are TRBV29-1 and TRBJ1-3; D not certain. This CDR3 is built from 11 residues. Per germline, CDR1 SQVTM and CDR2 ANQGSEA. V lost 7 bases and J lost 0, with 4 bases in between. CDR3 nucleotides: TGCAGCGCTTCCTCTGGAAACACCATATATTTT. Protein product: CSASSGNTIYF.

In its sample, this clone was seen a few times. This rearrangement joins TRBV4-3 to TRBJ1-2, with D possibly matching TRBD1 (5 bases). Trimming left V 2 bases short and J 3 bases short, with 16 bases between. Germline V gene lookup returns CDR1 LGHNA and CDR2 YSLEER. The CDR3 has 16 residues. The CDR3 DNA reads as TGCGCCAGCAGCCAATATCCGGAGACAGCCTACTATGGCTACACCTTC. Translation gives CASSQYPETAYYGYTF.

The chain is built from TRBV9 and TRBJ2-7; the D gene is possibly TRBD1 (5 bases). V lost 2 bases, J lost 7 bases, and 7 bases lay in between. This CDR3 has 11 amino acids. Germline CDR1 is SGDLS and CDR2 is YYNGEE. CDR3 protein: CASSVSGEQYF. CDR3 nucleotide sequence: TGTGCCAGCAGCGTCTCAGGGGAGCAGTACTTC.

V is TRBV9 and J is TRBJ2-5; D gene uncertain. CDR1 SGDLS and CDR2 YYNGEE come from the germline V gene. V dropped 0 bases and J dropped 1 base, with 7 bases sitting between them. The CDR3 contains 14 residues. CDR3 in amino acids: CASSVAETQETQYF. The CDR3 DNA reads TGTGCCAGCAGCGTAGCGGAGACCCAAGAGACCCAGTACTTC.

The V and J genes are TRBV5-5 and TRBJ2-7; TRBD1 aligns across 8 bases. V was pared by 3 bases and J by 3 bases, with 8 bases of the junction left unmatched. CDR1 and CDR2 (germline): SGHKS, YYEKEE (reference sequence). The length of the CDR3 is 15 residues. As DNA, the CDR3 is TGTGCCAGCAGCTCCAGGGGGCCCCTTCTCTACGAGCAGTACTTC. Translation gives CASSSRGPLLYEQYF.

The chain is built from TRBV10-2 and TRBJ2-2; 8 bases align to TRBD2. V dropped 10 bases and J dropped 6; count of bases not matched to a gene: 10. This CDR3 contains 14 residues. CDR1 is WSHSY and CDR2 is SAAADI in the germline V gene. The CDR3 is CATTFSGAPGELFF. The CDR3 DNA is TGCGCCACCACGTTTAGCGGGGCGCCCGGGGAGCTGTTTTTT.

The genes are TRBV19 and TRBJ2-1; 7 bases are shared with TRBD2. The CDR3 covers 16 residues. Losses at the gene ends were 4 bases for V and 4 bases for J; bases not matched to a gene: 10. Germline values: CDR1 LNHDA, CDR2 SQIVND (reference sequence). The CDR3 loop reads CASSNGLREIYNEQFF. DNA for the CDR3: TGTGCCAGTAGTAACGGTTTGCGGGAGATTTACAATGAGCAGTTCTTC. The full variable domain, rest sourced from reference TRBV19 and TRBJ2-1, is DGGITQSPKYLFRKEGQNVTLSCEQNLNHDAMYWYRQDPGQGLRLIYYSQIVNDFQKGDIAEGYSVSREKKESFPLTVTSAQKNPTAFYLCASSNGLREIYNEQFFGPGTRLTVL.

The chain employs TRBV7-8 and TRBJ2-5, with 9 nucleotides matching TRBD2. This CDR3 has 13 amino acids. The germline gives CDR1 SGHVS, CDR2 FQNEAQ. V trimming: 5 bases; J trimming: 4 bases; junction bases outside the gene matches: 2. CDR3 sequence reads: CASSLSGRETQYF. The CDR3 region has the DNA TGTGCCAGCAGCCTTAGCGGGAGAGAGACCCAGTACTTC.

Comments on this clone: The same CDR3 is also encoded by other DNA sequences in this sample. The V call is TRBV6-6, the J call TRBJ2-7; D gene ambiguous. Germline V gives CDR1 MNHNY, CDR2 SVGAGI (reference sequence). This CDR3 is 11 amino acids long. V was trimmed by 0 bases and J by 6 bases, leaving 3 bases between them. The CDR3 loop reads CASSYSGEQYF. The CDR3 region has the DNA TGTGCCAGCAGTTACTCCGGCGAGCAGTACTTC.

The chain has TRBV13 and TRBJ2-7; D might be TRBD1 or TRBD2, each matching 5 bases. Germline V lookup: CDR1 PRHDT, CDR2 FYEKMQ (reference sequence). V was pared by 1 base and J by 3 bases, with 7 bases between. The CDR3 covers 13 residues. In DNA form, the CDR3 reads TGTGCCAGCAGCTTAGATGGGGGCTACGAGCAGTACTTC. This translates into CASSLDGGYEQYF.

The chain links TRBV5-6 to TRBJ2-7; D remains ambiguous. Trimming removed 6 bases at V and 2 bases at J, with 6 bases between. The CDR3 spans 11 residues. Germline CDR1 and CDR2: SGHDT and YYEEEE. Written as DNA, the CDR3 is TGTGCCAGCACCTCGGCCTACGAGCAGTACTTC. Protein: CASTSAYEQYF.

The V call is TRBV5-4, the J call TRBJ2-7, with 7 bases lining up with TRBD1. The CDR3 spans 14 residues. V lost 0 bases, J lost 0 bases, and 0 bases stayed unmatched. The germline V gene has CDR1 SGHNT and CDR2 YYREEE (reference sequence). The CDR3 DNA follows: TGTGCCAGCAGCTTGGGACAGGGCTCCTACGAGCAGTACTTC. Translation: CASSLGQGSYEQYF.

CDR3 loop: CASSPLGALNNEQFF. In DNA form, the CDR3 reads TGTGCCAGCAGCCCCCTGGGAGCGCTGAACAATGAGCAGTTCTTC. This sequence joins TRBV7-3 and TRBJ2-1, with D possibly matching TRBD2 (5 bases). The V and J ends lost 5 bases and 5 bases respectively, with 16 bases between them. Germline lookup yields CDR1 SGHTA and CDR2 FQGTGA. CDR3 length: 15 amino acids.

V usage is TRBV10-2 and J usage is TRBJ1-5; the match to TRBD1 covers 8 bases. Losses at the gene ends were 2 bases for V and 3 bases for J; bases not matched to a gene: 3. The CDR3 runs to 15 residues. In germline, CDR1 is WSHSY, CDR2 SAAADI. The CDR3 DNA reads as TGCGCCAGCAGTGAGATGGGACAGGTCAATCAGCCCCAGCATTTT. The encoded protein is CASSEMGQVNQPQHF.

This rearrangement joins TRBV7-3 to TRBJ2-1; TRBD1 is a possible D gene (6 bases). V lost 2 bases and J 10 bases, leaving 6 bases between the germline ends. Germline values: CDR1 SGHTA, CDR2 FQGTGA. The CDR3 runs 11 residues. The DNA of the CDR3 is TGTGCCAGCAGCTTAGGGGGCGAGCAGTTCTTC. This codes for CASSLGGEQFF.

The V gene is TRBV18, the J gene TRBJ2-7; tentatively, D is TRBD1 (6 bases). Germline values: CDR1 KGHSH, CDR2 LQKENI. CDR3 length equals 16 residues. V was cut by 4 bases and J by 3 bases, with 19 bases left in between. Here the CDR3 DNA reads TGTGCCAGCTCACGAACGACAGGTTCCCTTTTCTACGAGCAGTACTTC. Amino acids: CASSRTTGSLFYEQYF.

The chain joins TRBV5-6 to TRBJ1-6; possible D gene TRBD1, 6 bases. CDR1 is SGHDT, CDR2 YYEEEE, per germline. Trimming stripped 3 bases from V and 6 bases from J, with 10 bases between. This CDR3 region has 14 residues. In nucleotides, the CDR3 is TGTGCCAGCAGCTCGACAGGATTTAATTCACCCCTCCACTTT. Protein: CASSSTGFNSPLHF.

The rearrangement uses TRBV6-6 and TRBJ1-1; D is ambiguous. Trimming took off 6 bases at V and 3 bases at J, with 14 bases between the two ends. Germline loops: CDR1 MNHNY, CDR2 SVGAGI (reference sequence). The CDR3 has 14 residues. DNA for the CDR3: TGTGCCAGCAGCCTAGGCTCCTCCTACACTGAAGCTTTCTTT. It is translated as CASSLGSSYTEAFF.

A few counts support this clone. V gene TRBV4-1 combines with J gene TRBJ2-1; 12 bases are shared with TRBD2. CDR3 length: 17 amino acids. Germline V gene sequence: CDR1 MGHRA, CDR2 YSYEKL. V dropped 2 bases and J dropped 0; count of bases not matched to a gene: 2. CDR3 region: CASSQLAGGLSYNEQFF. The CDR3 region has the DNA TGCGCCAGCAGCCAACTAGCGGGAGGGCTCTCCTACAATGAGCAGTTCTTC.

This clone has a handful of counts. The chain links TRBV6-4 to TRBJ2-1; unclear D gene. The CDR3 is 15 residues long. Trimming stripped 0 bases from V and 0 bases from J, with 6 bases between. In germline, CDR1 is MRHNA, CDR2 SNTAGT. The CDR3 sequence: CASSDSGVSYNEQFF. CDR3 in DNA: TGTGCCAGCAGTGACTCTGGGGTCTCCTACAATGAGCAGTTCTTC.

The chain uses TRBV6-6 and TRBJ1-1; D may be TRBD1 (5 bases). Between the trimmed V and J ends, which lost 10 bases and 8 bases, there was a span of 14 bases. The germline V gene has CDR1 MNHNY and CDR2 SVGAGI (reference sequence). The CDR3 sequence is 11 residues long. As DNA, the CDR3 is TGTGCCACCAATTTCGACAGAGAAGCTTTCTTT. Its translation is CATNFDREAFF.

The J gene is TRBJ1-5, the V gene TRBV28; no clear D gene. V was trimmed by 8 bases and J by 2 bases, leaving 10 bases between them. The CDR3 contains 13 residues. Germline CDR1 reads MDHEN; CDR2 reads SYDVKM. Here the CDR3 DNA reads TGTGCCAGCTCTTGGATAGGCAATCAGCCCCAGCATTTT. This encodes CASSWIGNQPQHF.

The chain combines TRBV7-9 with TRBJ2-7, with D perhaps TRBD2 (6 bases). The CDR3 covers 14 residues. V was shortened by 7 bases and J by 2 bases, with 15 bases between the two germline ends. The V gene's germline CDR1 is SEHNR and CDR2 FQNEAQ (reference sequence). The CDR3 sequence: CASTSVIDPYEQYF. The CDR3 DNA follows: TGTGCCAGCACTAGCGTGATAGACCCCTACGAGCAGTACTTC.

The chain uses TRBV9 and TRBJ1-5; D remains unclear. The CDR3 contains 16 residues. Deletions cut 4 bases from V and 7 bases from J, with 21 bases between. Germline V gene lookup returns CDR1 SGDLS and CDR2 YYNGEE. CDR3 in amino acids: CASSPSPGNLGQPQHF. The CDR3 DNA is TGTGCCAGCAGCCCCTCCCCCGGGAACCTAGGGCAGCCCCAGCATTTT.

The CDR3 spells CASSLHSSGELFF. DNA of the CDR3: TGTGCCAGCAGTTTACACTCCAGCGGGGAGCTGTTTTTT. The gene calls are TRBV27 and TRBJ2-2; D unresolved. Per the germline V gene, CDR1 is MNHEY and CDR2 is SMNVEV (reference sequence). The CDR3 has 13 residues. V was trimmed by 2 bases and J by 7 bases, leaving 8 bases between them.

The chain has TRBV6-7 and TRBJ2-1; D unresolved. TRBV6-7 carries the ORF label, with uncertain function. V was cut by 5 bases and J by 3 bases, with 23 bases left in between. This CDR3 is built from 18 residues. The CDR3 DNA reads TGTGCCAGCAGTCTTAGGCTGATAGAAGTTCGAGGCTACAATGAGCAGTTCTTC. Its protein is CASSLRLIEVRGYNEQFF.

The V gene is TRBV27, the J gene TRBJ2-1; TRBD2 matches at 15 bases. Germline CDR1 MNHEY, CDR2 SMNVEV (reference sequence). CDR3 length equals 15 residues. J was trimmed by 7 bases and V by 8 bases; bases with no gene match: 6. CDR3 DNA: TGTGCCAGCGGACTAGCGGGAGGGAAAAGAAATGAGCAGTTCTTC. As protein: CASGLAGGKRNEQFF.